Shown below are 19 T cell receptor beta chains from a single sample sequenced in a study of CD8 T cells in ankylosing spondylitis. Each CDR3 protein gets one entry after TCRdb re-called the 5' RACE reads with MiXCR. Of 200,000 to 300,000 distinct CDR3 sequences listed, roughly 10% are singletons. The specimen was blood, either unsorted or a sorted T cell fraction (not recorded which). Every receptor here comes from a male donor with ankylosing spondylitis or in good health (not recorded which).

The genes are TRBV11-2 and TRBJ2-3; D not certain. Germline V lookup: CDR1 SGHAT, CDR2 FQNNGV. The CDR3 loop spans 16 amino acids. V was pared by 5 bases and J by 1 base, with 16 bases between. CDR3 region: CASSPRTGFGTDTQYF. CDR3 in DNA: TGTGCCAGCAGCCCCCGTACGGGTTTCGGCACAGATACGCAGTATTTT.

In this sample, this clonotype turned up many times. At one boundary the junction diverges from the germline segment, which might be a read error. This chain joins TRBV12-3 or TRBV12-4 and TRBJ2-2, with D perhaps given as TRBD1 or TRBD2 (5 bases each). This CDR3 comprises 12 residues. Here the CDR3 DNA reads TGTGCCAGCACCTGGGGGTCGGGCAGGGTGATTTTT. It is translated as CASTWGSGRVIF.

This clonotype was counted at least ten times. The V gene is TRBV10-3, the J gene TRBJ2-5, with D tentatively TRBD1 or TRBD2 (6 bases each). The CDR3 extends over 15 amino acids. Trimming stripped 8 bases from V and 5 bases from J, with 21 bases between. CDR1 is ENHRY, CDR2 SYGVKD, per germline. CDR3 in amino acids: CAIRRGRGAGETQYF. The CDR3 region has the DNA TGTGCCATCCGGAGGGGCAGGGGCGCGGGGGAGACCCAGTACTTC.

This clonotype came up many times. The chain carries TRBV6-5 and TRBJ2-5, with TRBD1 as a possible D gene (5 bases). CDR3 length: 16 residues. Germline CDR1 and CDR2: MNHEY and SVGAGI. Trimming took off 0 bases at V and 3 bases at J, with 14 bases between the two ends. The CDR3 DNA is TGTGCCAGCAGTTACTCGTCAGGGTCGTGGGAAGAGACCCAGTACTTC. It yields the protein CASSYSSGSWEETQYF.

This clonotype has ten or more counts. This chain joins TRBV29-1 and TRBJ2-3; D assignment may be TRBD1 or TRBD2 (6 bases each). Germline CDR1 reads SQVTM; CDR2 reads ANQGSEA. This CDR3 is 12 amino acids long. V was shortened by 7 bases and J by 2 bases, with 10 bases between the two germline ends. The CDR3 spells CSGGGFTDTQYF. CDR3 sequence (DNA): TGCAGCGGAGGGGGGTTCACAGATACGCAGTATTTT.

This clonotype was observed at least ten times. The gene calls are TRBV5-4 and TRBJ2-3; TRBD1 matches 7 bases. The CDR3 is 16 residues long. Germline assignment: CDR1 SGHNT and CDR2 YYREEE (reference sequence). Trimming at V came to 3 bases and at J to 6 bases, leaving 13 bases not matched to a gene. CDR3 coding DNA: TGTGCCAGCAGCTCGTACGGACAGGTCAGAATGGATACGCAGTATTTT. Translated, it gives CASSSYGQVRMDTQYF.

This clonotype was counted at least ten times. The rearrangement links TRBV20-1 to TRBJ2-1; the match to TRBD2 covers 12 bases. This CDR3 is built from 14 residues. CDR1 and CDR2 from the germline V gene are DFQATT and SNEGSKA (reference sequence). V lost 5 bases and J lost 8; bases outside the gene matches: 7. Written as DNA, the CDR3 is TGCAGTGCTCCGACTAGCGGGAGTTTTGATGAGCAGTTCTTC. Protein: CSAPTSGSFDEQFF.

The CDR3 DNA sequence: TGCGCCAGCAGCTTGCGTCCGGGACAGATCTACGAGCAGTACTTC. Translation gives CASSLRPGQIYEQYF. The chain recombines TRBV5-1 with TRBJ2-7; 7 nucleotides match TRBD1. V gave up 1 base and J gave up 3 bases; unmatched junction bases: 7. This CDR3 is 15 amino acids long. The germline CDR1 and CDR2 sequences are SGHRS and YFSETQ.

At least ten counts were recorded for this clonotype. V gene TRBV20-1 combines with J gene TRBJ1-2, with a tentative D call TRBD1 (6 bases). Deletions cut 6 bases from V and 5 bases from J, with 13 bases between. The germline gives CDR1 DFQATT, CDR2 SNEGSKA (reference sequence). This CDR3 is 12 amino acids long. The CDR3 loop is CSATRGQYGYTF. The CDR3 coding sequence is TGCAGTGCCACGAGGGGACAATATGGCTACACCTTC.

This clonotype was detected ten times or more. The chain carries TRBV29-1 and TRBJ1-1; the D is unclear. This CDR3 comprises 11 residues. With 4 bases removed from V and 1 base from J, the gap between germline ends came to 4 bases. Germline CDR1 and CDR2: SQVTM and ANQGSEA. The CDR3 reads CSVARNTEAFF. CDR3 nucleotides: TGCAGCGTTGCTCGGAACACTGAAGCTTTCTTT.

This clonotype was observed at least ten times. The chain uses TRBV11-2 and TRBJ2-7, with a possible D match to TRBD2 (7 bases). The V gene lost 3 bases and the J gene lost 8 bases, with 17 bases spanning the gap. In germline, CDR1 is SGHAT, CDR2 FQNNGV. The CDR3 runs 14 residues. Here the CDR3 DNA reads TGTGCCAGCAGCTTTCCCCTGACGGGGGGCAAGCAGTACTTC. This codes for CASSFPLTGGKQYF.

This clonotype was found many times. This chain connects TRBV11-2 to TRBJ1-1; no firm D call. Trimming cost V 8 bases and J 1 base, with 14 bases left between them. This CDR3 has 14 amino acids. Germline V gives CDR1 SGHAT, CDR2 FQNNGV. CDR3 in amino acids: CASSSLRGNTEAFF. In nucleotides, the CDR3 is TGTGCCAGCTCCTCCCTCCGGGGGAACACTGAAGCTTTCTTT. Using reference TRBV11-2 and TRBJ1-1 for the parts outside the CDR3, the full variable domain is EAGVAQSPRYKIIEKRQSVAFWCNPISGHATLYWYQQILGQGPKLLIQFQNNGVVDDSQLPKDRFSAERLKGVDSTLKIQPAKLEDSAVYLCASSSLRGNTEAFFGQGTRLTVV.

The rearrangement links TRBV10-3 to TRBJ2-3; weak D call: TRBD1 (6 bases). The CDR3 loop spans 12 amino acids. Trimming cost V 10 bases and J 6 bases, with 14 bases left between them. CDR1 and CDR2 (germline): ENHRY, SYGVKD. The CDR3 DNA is TGTGCCACCGGACAGTCCGGGGATACGCAGTATTTT. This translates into CATGQSGDTQYF.

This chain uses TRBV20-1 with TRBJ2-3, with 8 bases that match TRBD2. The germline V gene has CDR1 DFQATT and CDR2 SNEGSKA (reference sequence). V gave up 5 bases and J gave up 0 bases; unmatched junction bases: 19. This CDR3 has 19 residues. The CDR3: CSASLPSAGGLRSTDTQYF. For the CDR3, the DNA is TGCAGTGCTTCCTTGCCTAGCGCGGGGGGATTGCGGAGCACAGATACGCAGTATTTT.

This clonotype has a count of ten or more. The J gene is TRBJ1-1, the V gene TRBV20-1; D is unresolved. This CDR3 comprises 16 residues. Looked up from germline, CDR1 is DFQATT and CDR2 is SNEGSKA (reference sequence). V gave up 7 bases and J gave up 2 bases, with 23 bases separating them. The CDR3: CSVSPVDRERNTEAFF. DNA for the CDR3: TGCAGTGTCAGTCCGGTCGATCGAGAGCGAAACACTGAAGCTTTCTTT.

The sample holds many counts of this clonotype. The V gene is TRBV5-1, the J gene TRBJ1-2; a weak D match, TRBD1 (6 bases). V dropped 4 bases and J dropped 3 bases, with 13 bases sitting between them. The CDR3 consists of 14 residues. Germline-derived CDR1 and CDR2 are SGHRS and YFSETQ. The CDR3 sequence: CASSPSAGDYGYTF. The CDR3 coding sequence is TGCGCCAGCAGCCCAAGCGCAGGGGACTATGGCTACACCTTC.

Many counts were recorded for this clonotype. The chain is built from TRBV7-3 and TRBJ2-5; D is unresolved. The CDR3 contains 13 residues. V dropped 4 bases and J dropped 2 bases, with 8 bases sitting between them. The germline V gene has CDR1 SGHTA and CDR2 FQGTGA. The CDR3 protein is CASSWTRQETQYF. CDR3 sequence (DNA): TGTGCCAGCAGCTGGACCCGACAAGAGACCCAGTACTTC.

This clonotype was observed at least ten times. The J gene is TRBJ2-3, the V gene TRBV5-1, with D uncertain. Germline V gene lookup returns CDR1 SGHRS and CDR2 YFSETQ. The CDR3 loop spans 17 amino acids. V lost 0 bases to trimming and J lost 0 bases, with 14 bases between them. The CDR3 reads CASSLALLSLSTDTQYF. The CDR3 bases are TGCGCCAGCAGCTTGGCTTTACTCTCTCTAAGCACAGATACGCAGTATTTT.

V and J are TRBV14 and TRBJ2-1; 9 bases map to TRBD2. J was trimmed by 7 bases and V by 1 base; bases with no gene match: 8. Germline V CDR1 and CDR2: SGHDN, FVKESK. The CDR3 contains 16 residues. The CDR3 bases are TGTGCCAGCAGCCAAGTTTTTAGCGGGAGAAGAAATGAGCAGTTCTTC. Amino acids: CASSQVFSGRRNEQFF.